The TCR beta chain under discussion was sequenced for a study of OX40 agonist ivuxolimab in advanced cancers. Generated by immunoSEQ multiplex PCR, the TCRdb table keeps only in-frame clones and is missing some. Counted here are around 95,000 clones, 90% occurring once; the ten biggest clones make up around 0.16%. Germline CDR1 is SNHLY and CDR2 is FYNNEI. The CDR3 sequence is 14 residues long. V shed 2 bases and J 9 bases; nucleotides not matched to a gene: 6. V is TRBV2 and J is TRBJ2-5; 10 bases are a match to TRBD1. This TCR was sampled from an adult with an advanced solid tumor such as melanoma, head and neck, liver or kidney cancer. Sequences were derived from CD4+ or CD8+ T cells sorted from blood, sampled in a trial of the OX40 agonist ivuxolimab. This CDR3 reads CASSEPGQGSSQYF. The CDR3 DNA reads as TGTGCCAGCAGTGAACCGGGACAGGGGTCCTCCCAGTACTTC.